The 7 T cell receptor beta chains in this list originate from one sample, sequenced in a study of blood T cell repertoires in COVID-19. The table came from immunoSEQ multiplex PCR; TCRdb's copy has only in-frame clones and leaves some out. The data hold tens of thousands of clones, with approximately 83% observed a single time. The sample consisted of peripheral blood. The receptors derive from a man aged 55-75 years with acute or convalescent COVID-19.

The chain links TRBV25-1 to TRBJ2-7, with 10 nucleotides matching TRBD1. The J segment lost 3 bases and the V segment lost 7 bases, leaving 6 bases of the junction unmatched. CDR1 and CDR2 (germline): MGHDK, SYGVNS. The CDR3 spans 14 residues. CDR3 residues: CASTPGQGSYEQYF. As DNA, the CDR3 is TGTGCCAGCACCCCGGGACAGGGGAGCTACGAGCAGTACTTC.

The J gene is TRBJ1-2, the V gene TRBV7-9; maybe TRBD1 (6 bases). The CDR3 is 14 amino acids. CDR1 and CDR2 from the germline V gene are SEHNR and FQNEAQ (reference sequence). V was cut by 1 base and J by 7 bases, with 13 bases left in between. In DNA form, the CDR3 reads TGTGCCAGCAGCTTAGTAGACAGGTTGGCTGGCTACACCTTC. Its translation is CASSLVDRLAGYTF.

CDR3 nucleotides: TGTGCCAGCAAGACGACAGGTGGCTACACCTTC. This codes for CASKTTGGYTF. The J gene is TRBJ1-2, the V gene TRBV2; D may be TRBD1 (6 bases). The CDR3 consists of 11 residues. The V and J ends lost 7 bases and 7 bases respectively, with 10 bases between them. CDR1 is SNHLY, CDR2 FYNNEI, per germline. Based on the CDR3 plus reference TRBV2 and TRBJ1-2, the full variable domain is EPEVTQTPSHQVTQMGQEVILRCVPISNHLYFYWYRQILGQKVEFLVSFYNNEISEKSEIFDDQFSVERPDGSNFTLKIRSTKLEDSAMYFCASKTTGGYTFGSGTRLTVV.

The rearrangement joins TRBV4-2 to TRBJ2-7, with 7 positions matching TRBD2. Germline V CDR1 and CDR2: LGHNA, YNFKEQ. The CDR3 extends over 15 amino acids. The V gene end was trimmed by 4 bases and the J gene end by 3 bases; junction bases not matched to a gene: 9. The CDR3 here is CASSRRAGALYEQYF. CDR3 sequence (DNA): TGTGCCAGCAGCCGCCGCGCGGGAGCCCTCTACGAGCAGTACTTC.

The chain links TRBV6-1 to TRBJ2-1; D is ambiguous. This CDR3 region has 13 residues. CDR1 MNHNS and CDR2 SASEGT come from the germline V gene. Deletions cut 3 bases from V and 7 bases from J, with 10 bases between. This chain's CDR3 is CASSDLMENEQFF. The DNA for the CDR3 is TGTGCCAGCAGTGACCTTATGGAGAATGAGCAGTTCTTC.

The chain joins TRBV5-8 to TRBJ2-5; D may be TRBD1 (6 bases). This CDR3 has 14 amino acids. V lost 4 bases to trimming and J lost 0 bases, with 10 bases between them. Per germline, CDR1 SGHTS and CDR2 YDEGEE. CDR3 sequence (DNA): TGTGCCAGCAGCGGATACAGGGACCAAGAGACCCAGTACTTC. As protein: CASSGYRDQETQYF.

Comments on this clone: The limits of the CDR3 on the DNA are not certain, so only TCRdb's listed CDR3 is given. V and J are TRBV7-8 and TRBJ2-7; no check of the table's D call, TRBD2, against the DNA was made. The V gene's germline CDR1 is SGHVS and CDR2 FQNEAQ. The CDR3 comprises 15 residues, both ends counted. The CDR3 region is CASSLEADFRGEQYF.